One and the same sample provided the 12 T cell receptor beta chains below, sequenced in a study of beta chain features in type 1 diabetes. Study-wide results and limits: When Type 1 diabetes patients were examined, their TCRB CDR3s proved moderately but significantly shorter in all four CD4+ subsets.

Expressed TCRB transcripts were sequenced because the entire RNA isolate underwent reverse transcription. Measured with immunoSEQ multiplex PCR; TCRdb has only the in-frame clones, and not every one. The sample includes about 650,000 clones, 9.5% to 15% of them seen just once. These TCRs are of unknown antigen specificity. Sequences were obtained from naive CD4+ T cells from blood. Receptor source: a man aged 30-40 years with type 1 diabetes.

This clone appeared a few times. The chain employs TRBV7-9 and TRBJ1-1; 11 bases match TRBD1. Germline assignment: CDR1 SEHNR and CDR2 FQNEAQ (reference sequence). Trimming cost V 4 bases and J 4 bases; bases outside gene matches: 2. The CDR3 has 14 residues. The CDR3 loop is CASSSGQGVTEAFF. In DNA form, the CDR3 reads TGTGCCAGCAGCTCGGGACAGGGGGTCACTGAAGCTTTCTTT.

This chain uses TRBV29-1 with TRBJ2-1, with 7 bases matching TRBD1. After removal of 1 base from V and 6 bases from J, the junction contained 6 bases not matched to a gene. The CDR3 length is 14 residues. Germline V gene data show CDR1 as SQVTM and CDR2 as ANQGSEA. CDR3 amino acids: CSVEAVAGGNEQFF. The CDR3 nucleotides are TGCAGCGTTGAAGCGGTCGCAGGGGGCAATGAGCAGTTCTTC.

This clone was counted only a few times. CDR3 loop: CASNSDRASYEQYF. In nucleotides, the CDR3 is TGTGCCAGCAACTCAGACAGGGCCTCCTACGAGCAGTACTTC. The gene calls are TRBV2 and TRBJ2-7, with 7 nucleotides matching TRBD1. Trimming cost V 7 bases and J 0 bases; bases outside gene matches: 6. From germline, CDR1 is SNHLY and CDR2 FYNNEI. The CDR3 is 14 amino acids.

This clone was observed a handful of times. The chain couples TRBV28 to TRBJ2-2; D possibly matches TRBD1 or TRBD2 (5 bases each). V was shortened by 7 bases and J by 1 base, with 22 bases between the two germline ends. This CDR3 is built from 18 residues. Per the germline V gene, CDR1 is MDHEN and CDR2 is SYDVKM. The CDR3 region has the DNA TGTGCCAGCATCCCCACCCTCGGGACGCTTTTGAACACCGGGGAGCTGTTTTTT. This gives the protein CASIPTLGTLLNTGELFF.

This clone showed up just a few times. The chain employs TRBV5-1 and TRBJ2-4, with 9 bases lining up with TRBD2. This CDR3 contains 14 residues. J lost 5 bases, V lost 1 base, and 1 base had no gene match. The germline gives CDR1 SGHRS, CDR2 YFSETQ. CDR3 amino acids: CASSLLAGQNIQYF. DNA for the CDR3: TGCGCCAGCAGCTTGCTAGCGGGGCAAAACATTCAGTACTTC.

About this clone: Other nucleotide sequences from this sample produce the same CDR3. This chain connects TRBV27 to TRBJ1-2, with 7 bases lining up with TRBD1. With V trimmed by 8 bases and J by 3 bases, 0 bases remained unmatched. The germline CDR1 and CDR2 sequences are MNHEY and SMNVEV (reference sequence). This CDR3 is 11 amino acids long. The CDR3 loop is CASGQDYGYTF. The CDR3 nucleotides read TGTGCCAGCGGACAGGACTATGGCTACACCTTC.

The chain uses TRBV28 and TRBJ1-6; TRBD1 matches at 8 bases. Germline V gene lookup returns CDR1 MDHEN and CDR2 SYDVKM. The CDR3 has 15 amino acids. With V trimmed by 5 bases and J by 10 bases, 10 bases remained unmatched. CDR3 coding DNA: TGTGCCAGCAGTGGGGAGGACAGGGCACACTCACCCCTCCACTTT. Protein sequence: CASSGEDRAHSPLHF.

This rearrangement joins TRBV5-1 to TRBJ2-7; the D is unclear. The CDR3 totals 14 residues. The germline CDR1 and CDR2 sequences are SGHRS and YFSETQ. V was clipped by 4 bases and J by 0 bases, with 11 bases between them. DNA for the CDR3: TGCGCCAGCAGCGGAAAACAGCCCTCCTACGAGCAGTACTTC. This translates into CASSGKQPSYEQYF. The entire variable domain, with the rest obtained from reference TRBV5-1 and TRBJ2-7, is as follows: KAGVTQTPRYLIKTRGQQVTLSCSPISGHRSVSWYQQTPGQGLQFLFEYFSETQRNKGNFPGRFSGRQFSNSRSEMNVSTLELGDSALYLCASSGKQPSYEQYFGPGTRLTVT.

Turning to this clone: Other DNA sequences in the sample encode the same CDR3. The rearrangement uses TRBV6-5 and TRBJ2-3; a possible D gene is TRBD2 (5 bases). The germline CDR1 and CDR2 sequences are MNHEY and SVGAGI. The length of the CDR3 is 13 residues. With 0 bases removed from V and 6 bases from J, the gap between germline ends came to 7 bases. The CDR3 nucleotides read TGTGCCAGCAGTTACTCGGGAGCGGATACGCAGTATTTT. The encoded protein is CASSYSGADTQYF.

This clone was seen a few times. V and J are TRBV4-3 and TRBJ2-1; unclear D gene. The CDR3 is made up of 15 amino acids. With 0 bases removed from V and 3 bases from J, the gap between germline ends came to 9 bases. Germline V CDR1 and CDR2: LGHNA, YSLEER. CDR3 in DNA: TGCGCCAGCAGCCAAGATGAAGGTGTCTACAATGAGCAGTTCTTC. Translation: CASSQDEGVYNEQFF.

In its sample, this clone was seen a few times. The chain couples TRBV5-4 to TRBJ2-5, with D maybe TRBD1 (6 bases). Germline CDR1 is SGHNT and CDR2 is YYREEE (reference sequence). The CDR3 sequence is 14 residues long. The V and J ends lost 0 bases and 3 bases respectively, with 9 bases between them. This chain's CDR3 is CASSLAGVEETQYF. CDR3 nucleotides: TGTGCCAGCAGCTTGGCAGGGGTTGAAGAGACCCAGTACTTC.

This chain links TRBV11-2 with TRBJ2-3; TRBD2 might be the D (5 bases). The CDR3 sequence is 16 residues long. Trimming shortened V by 1 base and J by 1 base, and 12 bases separated the two germline ends. Looked up from germline, CDR1 is SGHAT and CDR2 is FQNNGV. CDR3 DNA: TGTGCCAGCAGCTTAGGCGTAGCGCGGGGCACAGATACGCAGTATTTT. It yields the protein CASSLGVARGTDTQYF.